This T cell receptor beta chain appears in the sequencing data of a study of Ad26.COV2.S vaccination and SARS-CoV-2 variants. On the study more broadly: Intramuscular Ad26.COV2.S doses were given once or twice, 56 days apart.

Treatment here: some 19 received Ad26.COV2.S at low or high dose, single or two shots; 5 received placebo; per-sample allocation not given. Following the first vaccine or placebo injection, samples were taken on day 63. Participants' vaccine, an Ad26 vector, delivered Wuhan-strain SARS-CoV-2 spike. The length of the CDR3 is 12 residues. Germline V gene data show CDR1 as MNHNS and CDR2 as SASEGT. The V end was cut by 3 bases, the J end by 10 bases, with 12 bases between. Measured with immunoSEQ multiplex PCR; TCRdb has only the in-frame clones, and not every one. The sample comprises hundreds of thousands of clones, approximately 86% of which are singletons, and around 11% rests with the top ten.

Sequences were derived from peripheral blood, sampled in a trial of Ad26.COV2.S vaccine versus placebo. The sequence was obtained from a person aged 18-60 years who received the Ad26.COV2.S COVID-19 vaccine or a placebo. The rearrangement joins TRBV6-1 to TRBJ1-1; perhaps TRBD1 as D (5 bases). The CDR3 here is CASSDLGGRAFF. DNA of the CDR3: TGTGCCAGCAGTGACCTGGGGGGTAGAGCTTTCTTT.